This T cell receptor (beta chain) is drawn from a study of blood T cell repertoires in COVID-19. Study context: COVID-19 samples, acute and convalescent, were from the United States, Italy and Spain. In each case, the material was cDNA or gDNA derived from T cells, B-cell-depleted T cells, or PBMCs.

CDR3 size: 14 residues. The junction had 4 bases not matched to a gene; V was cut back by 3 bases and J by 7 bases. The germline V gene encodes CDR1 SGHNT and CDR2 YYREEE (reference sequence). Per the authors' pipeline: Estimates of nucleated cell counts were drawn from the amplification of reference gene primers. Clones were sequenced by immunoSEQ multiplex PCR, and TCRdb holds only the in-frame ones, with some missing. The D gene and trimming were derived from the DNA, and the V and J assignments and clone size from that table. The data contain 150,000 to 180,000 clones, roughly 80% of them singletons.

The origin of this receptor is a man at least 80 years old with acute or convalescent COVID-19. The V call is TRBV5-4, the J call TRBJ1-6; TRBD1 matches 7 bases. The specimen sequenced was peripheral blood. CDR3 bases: TGTGCCAGCAGCTGGGACAGAGGGAATTCACCCCTCCACTTT. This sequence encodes CASSWDRGNSPLHF.